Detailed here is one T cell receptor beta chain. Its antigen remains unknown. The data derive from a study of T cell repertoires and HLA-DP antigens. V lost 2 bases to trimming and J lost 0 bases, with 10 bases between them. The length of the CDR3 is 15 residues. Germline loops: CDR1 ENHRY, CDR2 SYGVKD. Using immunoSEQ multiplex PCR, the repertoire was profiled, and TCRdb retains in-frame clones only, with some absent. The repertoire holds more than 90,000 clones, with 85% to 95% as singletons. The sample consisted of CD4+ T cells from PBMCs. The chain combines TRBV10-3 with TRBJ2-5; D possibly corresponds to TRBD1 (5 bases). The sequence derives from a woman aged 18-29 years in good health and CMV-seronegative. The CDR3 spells CAISEPLGDQETQYF. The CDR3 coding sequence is TGTGCCATCAGTGAGCCATTAGGGGACCAAGAGACCCAGTACTTC.